The present TCR beta chain was sequenced within a study of T cell changes during pregnancy in multiple sclerosis. The protocol was immunoSEQ multiplex PCR, while the TCRdb copy is restricted to in-frame clones and leaves out a portion. The repertoire holds approximately 69,000 clones, with around 90% as singletons. The CDR3 is 13 amino acids. The germline V gene encodes CDR1 SGHRS and CDR2 YFSETQ. V was trimmed by 2 bases and J by 0 bases, leaving 6 bases between them. The chain joins TRBV5-1 to TRBJ2-7, with D unclear. This sample comprised CD4+ T cells from peripheral blood mononuclear cells, obtained in the third trimester of pregnancy. The TCR comes from a female donor in good health, enrolled as a control in a pregnancy study. The CDR3 nucleotides are TGCGCCAGCAGCTTCACAGTCTCCTACGAGCAGTACTTC. Translating it yields CASSFTVSYEQYF. Full variable domain (missing parts from reference TRBV5-1 and TRBJ2-7): KAGVTQTPRYLIKTRGQQVTLSCSPISGHRSVSWYQQTPGQGLQFLFEYFSETQRNKGNFPGRFSGRQFSNSRSEMNVSTLELGDSALYLCASSFTVSYEQYFGPGTRLTVT.